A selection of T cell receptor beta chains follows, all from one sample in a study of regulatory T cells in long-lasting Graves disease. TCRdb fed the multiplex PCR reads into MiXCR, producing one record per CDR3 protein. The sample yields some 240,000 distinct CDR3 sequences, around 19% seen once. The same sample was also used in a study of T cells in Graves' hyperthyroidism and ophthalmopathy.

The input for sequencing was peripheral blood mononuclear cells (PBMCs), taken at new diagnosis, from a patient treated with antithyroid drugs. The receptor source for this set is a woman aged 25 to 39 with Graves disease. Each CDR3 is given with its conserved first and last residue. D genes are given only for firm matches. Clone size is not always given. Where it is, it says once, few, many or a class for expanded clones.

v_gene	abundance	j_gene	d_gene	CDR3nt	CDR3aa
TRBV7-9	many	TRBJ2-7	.	TGTGCCAGCAGCTTAGCGAGTGGTGCAGGCTCCTACGAGCAGTACTTC	CASSLASGAGSYEQYF
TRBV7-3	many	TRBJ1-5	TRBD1	TGTGCCAGCAGCTCGGGGGGACAGGGGCGCAATCAGCCCCAGCATTTT	CASSSGGQGRNQPQHF
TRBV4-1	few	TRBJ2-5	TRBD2	TGCGCCAGCAGCCAAGATCCCCTAGCGGGGGAAGAGACCCAGTACTTC	CASSQDPLAGEETQYF
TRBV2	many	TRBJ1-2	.	TGTGCCAGCAGGACAGGACCGGACTATGGCTACACCTTC	CASRTGPDYGYTF
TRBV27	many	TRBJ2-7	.	TGTGCCAGCAGCCACCGAGGGGATGGGTCCTACGAGCAGTACTTC	CASSHRGDGSYEQYF
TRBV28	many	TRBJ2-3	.	TGTGCCAGCATCAAAAGGCGGGGAGGCACAGATACGCAGTATTTT	CASIKRRGGTDTQYF
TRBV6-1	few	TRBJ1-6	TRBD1	TGTGCCAGCAGGCCCCAACAGGGGGCTTCACCCCTCCACTTT	CASRPQQGASPLHF
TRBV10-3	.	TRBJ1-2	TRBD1	TGTGCCATCAGTGACGCTAGGGGACAGGTGAACTATGGCTACACCTTC	CAISDARGQVNYGYTF
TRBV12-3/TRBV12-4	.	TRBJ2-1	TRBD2	TGTGCCAGCAGTTCCTGGACTAGCGGGGGCGAGCAGTTCTTC	CASSSWTSGGEQFF
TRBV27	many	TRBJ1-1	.	TGTGCCAGCAGTCCCCACGGAAACGCTGAAGCTTTCTTT	CASSPHGNAEAFF
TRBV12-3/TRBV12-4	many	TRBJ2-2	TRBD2	TGTGCCAGCGTTGGCGGGGGGGCAGGAACCGGGGAGCTGTTTTTT	CASVGGGAGTGELFF
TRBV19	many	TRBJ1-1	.	TGTGCCAGTAACGCCAGGGTGAACACTGAAGCTTTCTTT	CASNARVNTEAFF
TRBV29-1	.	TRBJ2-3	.	TGCAGCGCCGGATCCACGTTGGATACGCAGTATTTT	CSAGSTLDTQYF
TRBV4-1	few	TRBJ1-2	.	TGCGCCAGCAGCCAAGAATGGGCAGGAGGGAACTATGGCTACACCTTC	CASSQEWAGGNYGYTF
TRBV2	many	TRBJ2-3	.	TGTGCCAGCAGTGAAGCGCAGGGTCCCACAGATACGCAGTATTTT	CASSEAQGPTDTQYF
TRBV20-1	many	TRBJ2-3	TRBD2	TGCAGTGCTATAGCCCCCCTAGCGGGAGCTGATACGCAGTATTTT	CSAIAPLAGADTQYF
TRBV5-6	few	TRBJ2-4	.	TGTGCCAGCAGCGACAGAGGTCGTTATAACTTAGCCAAAAACATTCAGTACTTC	CASSDRGRYNLAKNIQYF
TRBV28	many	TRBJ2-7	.	TGTGCCAGCAGTTACGATCGGGGTCCCGAGCAGTACTTC	CASSYDRGPEQYF
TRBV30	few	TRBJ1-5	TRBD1	TGTGCCTGGAGTGATTGGACAGGGGGACGGTCCCAGCATTTT	CAWSDWTGGRSQHF
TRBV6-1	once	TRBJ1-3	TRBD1	TGTGCCAGCAGTGCGCGACAGGGCGCGGGAAACACCATATATTTT	CASSARQGAGNTIYF
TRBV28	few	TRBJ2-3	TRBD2	TGTGCCAGCAGTACCCGACTAGCGGGACTTGAAGATACGCAGTATTTT	CASSTRLAGLEDTQYF
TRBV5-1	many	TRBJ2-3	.	TGCGCCAGCAGCTGGGGCCCCGGGACTGCCGGCACAGATACGCAGTATTTT	CASSWGPGTAGTDTQYF
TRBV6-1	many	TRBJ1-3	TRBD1	TGTGCCAGCAGAAGGGACAGGGGGCCAAGAAACACCATATATTTT	CASRRDRGPRNTIYF
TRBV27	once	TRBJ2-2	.	TGTGCCAGCAGTTTCGCCTCGGCCCTGGCCGGGGAGCTGTTTTTT	CASSFASALAGELFF
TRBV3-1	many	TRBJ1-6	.	TGTGCCAGCAGCCCAACTCTCGGTTCACCCCTCCACTTT	CASSPTLGSPLHF
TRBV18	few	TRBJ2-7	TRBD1	TGTGCCAGCGCATTCCCGGGACAGGGGGCCTACGAGCAGTACTTC	CASAFPGQGAYEQYF
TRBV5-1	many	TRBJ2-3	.	TGCGCCAGCAGCCTGCATGGGGCTAGCACAGATACGCAGTATTTT	CASSLHGASTDTQYF
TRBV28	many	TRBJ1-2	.	TGTGCCAGCAGTTTAAGTAACATTGACTACACCTTC	CASSLSNIDYTF
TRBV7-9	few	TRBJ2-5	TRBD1	TGTGCCAGCAGCTTGAGACAGGGAGAGACCCAGTACTTC	CASSLRQGETQYF
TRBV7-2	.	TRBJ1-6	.	TGTGCCAGCAGCTTAGCAGTTGGGGGCGTTTCACCCCTCCACTTT	CASSLAVGGVSPLHF
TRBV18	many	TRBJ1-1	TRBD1	TGTGCCAGCTCTCGGGACAGGGAGGAAGCTTTCTTT	CASSRDREEAFF
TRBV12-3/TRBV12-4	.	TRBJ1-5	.	TGTGCCAGCAATTTTAACAGGGCGGGGGCCCAATTTAGCAATCAGCCCCAGCATTTT	CASNFNRAGAQFSNQPQHF
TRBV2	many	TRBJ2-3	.	TGTGCCAGCAGTGATAGGGATACGCAGTATTTT	CASSDRDTQYF
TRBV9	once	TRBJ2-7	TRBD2	TGTGCCAGCAGCTTCGGGCTAGCGGCTGACGAGCAGTACTTC	CASSFGLAADEQYF
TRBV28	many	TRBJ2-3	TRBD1	TGTGCCAGCAGTTCAAGCCGAGGGACAGGGGGTATCACAGATACGCAGTATTTT	CASSSSRGTGGITDTQYF
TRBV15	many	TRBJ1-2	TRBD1	TGTGCCACCAGCAAAGACAGGGGCCCTAACTATGGCTACACCTTC	CATSKDRGPNYGYTF
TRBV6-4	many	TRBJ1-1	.	TGTGCCAGCAGCCAACCCCGTAGCAGGGTCAATGCTGAAGCTTTCTTT	CASSQPRSRVNAEAFF
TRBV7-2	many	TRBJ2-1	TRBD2	TGTGCCAGCAGCTTAGTGACTGGCGGGAGCTCCTACAATGAGCAGTTCTTC	CASSLVTGGSSYNEQFF
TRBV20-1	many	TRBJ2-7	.	TGCAGTGCTAGGGCCCGTAGCTCCTACGAGCAGTACTTC	CSARARSSYEQYF
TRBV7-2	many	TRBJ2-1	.	TGTGCCAGCAGCTCCCAGGGGACCGGCCCCTACAATGAGCAGTTCTTC	CASSSQGTGPYNEQFF
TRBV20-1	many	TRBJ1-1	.	TGCAGTGCTACCCATCCCGGGGGCACTGAAGCTTTCTTT	CSATHPGGTEAFF
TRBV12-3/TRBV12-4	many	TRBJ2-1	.	TGTGCCAGCAGTTTCGGCGGAAATGAGCAGTTCTTC	CASSFGGNEQFF
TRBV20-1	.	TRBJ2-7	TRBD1	TGCAGTGCGGAGATACAGGGGTACGAGCAGTACTTC	CSAEIQGYEQYF
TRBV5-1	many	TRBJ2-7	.	TGCGCCAGCTCCTCCCGGGGAAAGGGAGCCTCCTACGAGCAGTACTTC	CASSSRGKGASYEQYF
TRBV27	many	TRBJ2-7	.	TGTGCCAGCAGTCCCGAGGGTAGCAGGAGCTCCTACGAGCAGTACTTC	CASSPEGSRSSYEQYF
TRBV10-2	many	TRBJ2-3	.	TGCGCCAGCAGTGATGGGACCAGGGGTACAGATACGCAGTATTTT	CASSDGTRGTDTQYF
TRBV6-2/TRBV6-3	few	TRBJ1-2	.	TGTGCCAGCAGTGAATACGTCCAGCACTATGGCTACACCTTC	CASSEYVQHYGYTF
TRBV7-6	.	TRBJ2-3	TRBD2	TGTGCCAGCAGCTTAGGGTCGGGAGGAGGCACAGATACGCAGTATTTT	CASSLGSGGGTDTQYF
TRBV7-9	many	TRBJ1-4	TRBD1	TGTGCCAGCAGACGGGACAGGGGGAATGAAAAACTGTTTTTT	CASRRDRGNEKLFF
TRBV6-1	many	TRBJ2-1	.	TGTGCCAGCAACCCAGCGGGTCTAGGAAATGAGCAGTTCTTC	CASNPAGLGNEQFF
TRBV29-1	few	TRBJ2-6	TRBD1	TGCAGCGTTGTGGTCCGGGACAGGGTTTCTGGGGCCAACGTCCTGACTTTC	CSVVVRDRVSGANVLTF
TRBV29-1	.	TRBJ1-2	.	TGCAGCGTTGATAGTAGGGTTAGGCCTGGCTACACCTTC	CSVDSRVRPGYTF
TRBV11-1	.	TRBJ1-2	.	TGTGCCAGCAGCACGAGTAGTGTTTCGGGTGTTGGCTACACCTTC	CASSTSSVSGVGYTF